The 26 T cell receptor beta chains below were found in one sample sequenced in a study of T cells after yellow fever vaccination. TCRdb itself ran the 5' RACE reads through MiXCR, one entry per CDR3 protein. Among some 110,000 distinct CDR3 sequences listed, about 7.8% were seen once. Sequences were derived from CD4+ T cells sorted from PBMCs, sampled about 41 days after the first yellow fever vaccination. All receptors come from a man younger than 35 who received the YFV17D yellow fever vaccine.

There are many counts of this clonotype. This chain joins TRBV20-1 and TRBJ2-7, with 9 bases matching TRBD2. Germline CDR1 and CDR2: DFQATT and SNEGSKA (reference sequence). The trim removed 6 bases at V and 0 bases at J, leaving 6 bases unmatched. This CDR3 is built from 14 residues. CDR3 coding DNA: TGCAGTGCGGTTAGCGGGGGCCTCTCCTACGAGCAGTACTTC. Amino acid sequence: CSAVSGGLSYEQYF.

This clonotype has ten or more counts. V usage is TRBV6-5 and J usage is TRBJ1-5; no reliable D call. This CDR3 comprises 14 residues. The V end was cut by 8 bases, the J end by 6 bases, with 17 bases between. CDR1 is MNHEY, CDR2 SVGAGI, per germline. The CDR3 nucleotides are TGTGCCAGCTTTGAGCCGGCGGAGGCTCAGCCCCAGCATTTT. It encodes CASFEPAEAQPQHF.

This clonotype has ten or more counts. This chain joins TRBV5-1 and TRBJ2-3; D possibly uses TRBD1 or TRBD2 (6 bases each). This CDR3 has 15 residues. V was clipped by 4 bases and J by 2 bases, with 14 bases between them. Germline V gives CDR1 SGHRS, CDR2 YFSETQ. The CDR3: CASSPGAGSTDTQYF. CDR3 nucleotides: TGCGCCAGCAGCCCGGGGGCAGGGTCCACAGATACGCAGTATTTT.

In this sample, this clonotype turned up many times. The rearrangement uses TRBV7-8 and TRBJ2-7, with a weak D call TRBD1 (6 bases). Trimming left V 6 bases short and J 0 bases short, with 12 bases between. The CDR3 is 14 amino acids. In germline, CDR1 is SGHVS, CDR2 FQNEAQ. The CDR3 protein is CASRPDRHSYEQYV. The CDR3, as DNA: TGTGCCAGCAGGCCCGACAGGCACTCCTACGAGCAGTACGTC.

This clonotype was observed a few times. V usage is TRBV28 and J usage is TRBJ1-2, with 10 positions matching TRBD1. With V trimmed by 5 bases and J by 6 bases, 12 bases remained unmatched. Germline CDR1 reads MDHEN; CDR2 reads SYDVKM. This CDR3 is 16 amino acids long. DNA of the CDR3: TGTGCCAGCAGTGGGGGCGGACAGGGGGTCTATAATGGCTACACCTTC. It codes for CASSGGGQGVYNGYTF.

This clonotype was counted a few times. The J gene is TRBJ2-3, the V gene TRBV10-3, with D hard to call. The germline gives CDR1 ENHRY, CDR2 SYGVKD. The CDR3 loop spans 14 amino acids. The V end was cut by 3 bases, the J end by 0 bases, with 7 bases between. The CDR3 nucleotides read TGTGCCATCAGTGACGCTACCAGCACAGATACGCAGTATTTT. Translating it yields CAISDATSTDTQYF.

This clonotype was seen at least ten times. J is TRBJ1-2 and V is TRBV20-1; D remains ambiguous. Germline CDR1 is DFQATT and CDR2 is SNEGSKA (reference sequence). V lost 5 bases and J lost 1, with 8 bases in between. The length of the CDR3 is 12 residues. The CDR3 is CSAPADNYGYTF. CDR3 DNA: TGCAGTGCTCCGGCGGATAACTATGGCTACACCTTC.

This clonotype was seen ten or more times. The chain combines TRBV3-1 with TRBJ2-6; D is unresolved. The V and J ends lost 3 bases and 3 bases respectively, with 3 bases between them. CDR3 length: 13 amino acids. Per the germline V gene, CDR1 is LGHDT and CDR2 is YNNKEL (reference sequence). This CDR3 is CASSHYGANVLTF. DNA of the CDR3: TGTGCCAGCAGCCATTATGGGGCCAACGTCCTGACTTTC. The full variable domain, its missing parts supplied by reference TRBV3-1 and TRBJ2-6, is DTAVSQTPKYLVTQMGNDKSIKCEQNLGHDTMYWYKQDSKKFLKIMFSYNNKELIINETVPNRFSPKSPDKAHLNLHINSLELGDSAVYFCASSHYGANVLTFGAGSRLTVL.

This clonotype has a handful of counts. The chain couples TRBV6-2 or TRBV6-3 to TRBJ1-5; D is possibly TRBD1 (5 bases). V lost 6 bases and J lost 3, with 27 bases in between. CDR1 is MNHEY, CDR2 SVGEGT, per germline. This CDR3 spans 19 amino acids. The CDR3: CASRPGPSPVRRYNQPQHF. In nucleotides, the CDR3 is TGTGCCAGCAGGCCGGGACCTTCCCCCGTACGCCGTTACAATCAGCCCCAGCATTTT.

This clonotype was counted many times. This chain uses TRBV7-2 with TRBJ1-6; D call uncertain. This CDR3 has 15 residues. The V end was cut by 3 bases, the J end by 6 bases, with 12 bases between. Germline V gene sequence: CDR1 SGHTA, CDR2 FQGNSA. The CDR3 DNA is TGTGCCAGCAGCTTTGGCTGGGGAAGTAATTCACCCCTCCACTTT. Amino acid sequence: CASSFGWGSNSPLHF.

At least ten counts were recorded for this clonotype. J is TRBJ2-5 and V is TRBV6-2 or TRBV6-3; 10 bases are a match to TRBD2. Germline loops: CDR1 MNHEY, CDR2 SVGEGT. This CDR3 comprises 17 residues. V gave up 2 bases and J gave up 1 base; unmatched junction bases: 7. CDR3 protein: CASSYPKRLAGQETQYF. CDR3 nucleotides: TGTGCCAGCAGTTACCCGAAACGACTAGCGGGCCAAGAGACCCAGTACTTC.

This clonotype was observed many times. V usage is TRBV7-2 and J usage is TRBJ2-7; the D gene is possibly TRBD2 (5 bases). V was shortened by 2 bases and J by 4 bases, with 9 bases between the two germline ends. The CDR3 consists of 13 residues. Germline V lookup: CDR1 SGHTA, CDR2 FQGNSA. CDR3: CASSLSGRYEQYV. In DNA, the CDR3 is TGTGCCAGCAGCTTAAGCGGTCGGTACGAGCAGTACGTC.

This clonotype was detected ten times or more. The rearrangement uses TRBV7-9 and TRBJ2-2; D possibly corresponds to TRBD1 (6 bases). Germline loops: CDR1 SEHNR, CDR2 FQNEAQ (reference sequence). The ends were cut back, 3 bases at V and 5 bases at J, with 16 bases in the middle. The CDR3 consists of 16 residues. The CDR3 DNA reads TGTGCCAGCAGCTTCATACCGGGACAAAGGACCGGGGAGCTGTTTTTT. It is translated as CASSFIPGQRTGELFF.

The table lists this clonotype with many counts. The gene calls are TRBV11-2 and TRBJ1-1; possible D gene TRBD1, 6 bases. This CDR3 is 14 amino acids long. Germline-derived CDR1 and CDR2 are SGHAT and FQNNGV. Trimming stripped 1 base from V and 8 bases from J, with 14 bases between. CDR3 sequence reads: CASSLGVGGTEAFF. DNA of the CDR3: TGTGCCAGCAGCTTAGGGGTCGGGGGCACAGAAGCTTTCTTT.

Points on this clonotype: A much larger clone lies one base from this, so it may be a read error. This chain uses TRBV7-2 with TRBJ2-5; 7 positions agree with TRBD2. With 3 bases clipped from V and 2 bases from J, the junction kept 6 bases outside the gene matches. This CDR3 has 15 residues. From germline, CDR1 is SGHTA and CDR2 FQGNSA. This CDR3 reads CASSFDQGGQETQYF. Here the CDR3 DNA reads TGTGCCAGCAGCTTCGATCAGGGAGGGCAAGAGACCCAGTACTTC.

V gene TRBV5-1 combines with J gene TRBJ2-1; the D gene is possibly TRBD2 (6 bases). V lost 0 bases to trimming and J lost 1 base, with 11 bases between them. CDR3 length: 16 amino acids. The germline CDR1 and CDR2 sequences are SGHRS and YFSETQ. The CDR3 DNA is TGCGCCAGCAGCTTGGATCCAGGGAGGTCCTACAATGAGCAGTTCTTC. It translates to CASSLDPGRSYNEQFF.

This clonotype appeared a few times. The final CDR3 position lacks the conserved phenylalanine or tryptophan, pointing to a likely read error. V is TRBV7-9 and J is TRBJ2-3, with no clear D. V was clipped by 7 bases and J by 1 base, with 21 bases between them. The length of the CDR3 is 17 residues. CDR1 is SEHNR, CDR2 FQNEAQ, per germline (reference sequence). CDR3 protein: CASMGTAGLLGTDTQYL. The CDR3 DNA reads TGTGCCAGCATGGGAACAGCCGGCCTTCTGGGCACAGATACGCAGTATCTT.

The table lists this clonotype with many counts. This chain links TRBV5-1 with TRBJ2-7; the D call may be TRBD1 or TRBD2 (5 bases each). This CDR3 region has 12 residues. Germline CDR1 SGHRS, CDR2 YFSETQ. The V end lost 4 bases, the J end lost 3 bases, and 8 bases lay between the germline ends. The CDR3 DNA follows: TGCGCCAGCAGCCGGGACGGCTACGAGCAGTACTTC. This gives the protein CASSRDGYEQYF.

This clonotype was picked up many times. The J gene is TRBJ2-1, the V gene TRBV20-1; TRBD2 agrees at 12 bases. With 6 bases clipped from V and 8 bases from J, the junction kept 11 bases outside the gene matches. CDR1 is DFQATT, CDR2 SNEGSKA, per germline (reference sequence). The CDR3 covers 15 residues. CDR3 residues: CSASRSSGGAHEQFF. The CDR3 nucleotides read TGCAGTGCAAGCCGTTCTAGCGGGGGGGCCCATGAGCAGTTCTTC.

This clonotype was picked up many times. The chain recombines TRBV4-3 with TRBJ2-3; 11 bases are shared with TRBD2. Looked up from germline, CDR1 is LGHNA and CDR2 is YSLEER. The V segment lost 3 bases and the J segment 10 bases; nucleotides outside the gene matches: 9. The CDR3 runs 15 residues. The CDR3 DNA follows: TGCGCCAGCAGCCAGGTAGCGGGGGGGCGAGAAGCGCAGTATTTT. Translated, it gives CASSQVAGGREAQYF.

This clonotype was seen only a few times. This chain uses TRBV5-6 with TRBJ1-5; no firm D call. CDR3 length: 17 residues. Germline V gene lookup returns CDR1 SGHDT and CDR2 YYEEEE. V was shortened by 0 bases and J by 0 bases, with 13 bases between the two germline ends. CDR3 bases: TGTGCCAGCAGCTTGGGAAGAACGTACCGTAGCAATCAGCCCCAGCATTTT. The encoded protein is CASSLGRTYRSNQPQHF.

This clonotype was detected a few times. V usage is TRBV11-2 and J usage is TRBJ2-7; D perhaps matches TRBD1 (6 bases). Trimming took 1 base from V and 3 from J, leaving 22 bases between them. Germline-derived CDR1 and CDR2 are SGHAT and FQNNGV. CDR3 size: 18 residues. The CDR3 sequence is CASSLGSFGQGKGYEQYV. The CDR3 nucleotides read TGTGCCAGCAGCTTAGGGTCCTTTGGTCAGGGGAAAGGCTACGAGCAGTACGTC.

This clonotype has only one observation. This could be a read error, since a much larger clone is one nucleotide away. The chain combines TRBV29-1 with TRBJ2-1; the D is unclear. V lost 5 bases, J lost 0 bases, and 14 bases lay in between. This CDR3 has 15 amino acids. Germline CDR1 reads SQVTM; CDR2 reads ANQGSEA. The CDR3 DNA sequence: TGCAGCGTTTCGAGCGCTAGTAGCTCCTACAATGAGCAGTTCTTC. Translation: CSVSSASSSYNEQFF.

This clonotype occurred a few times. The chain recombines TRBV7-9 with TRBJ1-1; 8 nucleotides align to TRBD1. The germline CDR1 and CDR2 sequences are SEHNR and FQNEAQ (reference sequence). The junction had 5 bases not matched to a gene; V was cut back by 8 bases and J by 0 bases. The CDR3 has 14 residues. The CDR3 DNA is TGTGCCAGCGGCAGGGGGCGGATGAACACTGAAGCTTTCTTT. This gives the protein CASGRGRMNTEAFF.

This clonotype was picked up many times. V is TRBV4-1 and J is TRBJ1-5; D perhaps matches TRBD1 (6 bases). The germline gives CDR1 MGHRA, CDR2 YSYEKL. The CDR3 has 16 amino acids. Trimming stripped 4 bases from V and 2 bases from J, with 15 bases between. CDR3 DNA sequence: TGCGCCAGCAGCCTGGGGGCAGCTTTCGGCAATCAGCCCCAGCATTTT. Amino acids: CASSLGAAFGNQPQHF.

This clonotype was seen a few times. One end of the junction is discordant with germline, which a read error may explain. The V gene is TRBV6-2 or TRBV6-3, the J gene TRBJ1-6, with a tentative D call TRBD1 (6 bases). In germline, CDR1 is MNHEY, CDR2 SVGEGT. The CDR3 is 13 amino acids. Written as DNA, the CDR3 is TGTGCCAGCAGTTTCACTTCCGGGACACCCTTCCACTTT. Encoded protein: CASSFTSGTPFHF.